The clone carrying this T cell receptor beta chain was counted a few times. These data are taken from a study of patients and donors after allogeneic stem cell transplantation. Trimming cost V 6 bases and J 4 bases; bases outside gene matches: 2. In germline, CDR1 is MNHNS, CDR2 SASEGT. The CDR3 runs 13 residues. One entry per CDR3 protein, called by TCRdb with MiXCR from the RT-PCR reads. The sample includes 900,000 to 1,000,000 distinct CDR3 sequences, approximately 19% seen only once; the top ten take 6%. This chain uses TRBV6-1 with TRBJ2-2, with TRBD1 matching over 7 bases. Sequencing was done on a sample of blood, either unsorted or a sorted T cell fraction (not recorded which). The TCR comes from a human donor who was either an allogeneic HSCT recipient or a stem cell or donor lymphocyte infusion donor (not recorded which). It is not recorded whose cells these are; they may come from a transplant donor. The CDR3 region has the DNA TGTGCCAGCAGATGGGACAGCACCGGGGAGCTGTTTTTT. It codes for CASRWDSTGELFF.